The clone carrying this T cell receptor (beta chain) was seen repeatedly, ten times or more. Its antigen is unknown. Constant-segment primers were used for 5'RACE, and the resulting TCR alpha and TCR beta cDNA libraries carried sample barcodes and UMIs. MiXCR was run by TCRdb on the 5' RACE reads, yielding one entry per CDR3 protein. The sample has about 350,000 distinct CDR3 sequences; 12% to 15% are singletons. These data belong to a study of T-cell memory formation after mild COVID-19. Whole-study context: Largely, the TCR clusters proved donor specific.

Study-level results: Some SARS-CoV-2-responding clones were already detected in memory before infection. Among clones contracting day 15 to 85, CD4/CD8 was balanced, whereas later expanders leaned CD4+.

Looked up from germline, CDR1 is SQVTM and CDR2 is ANQGSEA. The CDR3 length is 12 residues. The ends were cut back, 8 bases at V and 9 bases at J, with 17 bases in the middle. The sample comprised PBMCs or a T cell subset sorted from them (not recorded which). The chain couples TRBV29-1 to TRBJ2-1, with D tentatively TRBD1 or TRBD2 (5 bases each). The receptor was isolated from a man between 18 and 29 years old who had mild COVID-19 (a few samples of this study predate the infection). Cell type and time point are not known. CDR3 DNA: TGCAGCTCGGGACCCCTGCTTGGTGAGCAGTTCTTC. Protein: CSSGPLLGEQFF.